This passage covers 25 T cell receptor beta chains from one sample sequenced in a study of T cell clonality in common variable immunodeficiency. TCRdb keeps only in-frame clones here, not all; method: immunoSEQ multiplex PCR. The sample holds some 60,000 clones, and no clone turns up only once. Sample: peripheral blood mononuclear cells. All receptors come from a person aged 18-70 years in good health.

This clone was found many times. The read comes to an end 3 residues before the CDR3 does, leaving the germline J gene to fill in the end. The chain links TRBV18 to TRBJ2-1; 11 nucleotides line up with TRBD2. The junction had 5 bases not matched to a gene; V was cut back by 3 bases and J by 7 bases. Per the germline V gene, CDR1 is KGHSH and CDR2 is LQKENI. This CDR3 region has 15 residues. The sequenced part of the CDR3 DNA is TGTGCCAGCTCACCTACTAGCGGGAGTAAAAATGAG. This encodes CASSPTSGSKNE. The entire CDR3 protein is CASSPTSGSKNEQFF.

This clone has a count of ten or more. The read finishes 3 residues shy of the CDR3 end, and the germline J gene is used to complete it. V is TRBV5-6 and J is TRBJ2-4; D is ambiguous. V dropped 2 bases and J dropped 5 bases, with 5 bases sitting between them. The CDR3 sequence is 12 residues long. Germline V CDR1 and CDR2: SGHDT, YYEEEE. The CDR3 protein is CASSLAENIQYF. CDR3 DNA (partial): TGTGCCAGCAGCTTAGCTGAAAACATT.

This clone was seen many times. CDR3 loop: CASSLTPGSSYNEQFF. The part of the CDR3 DNA that was read is TGCGCCAGCAGCTTGACTCCAGGGAGCTCCTACAATGAG. This rearrangement joins TRBV5-1 to TRBJ2-1; D is possibly TRBD1 or TRBD2 (5 bases each). The CDR3 is cut off 3 residues early in the read; its end comes from the germline J gene. The CDR3 extends over 16 amino acids. Trimming stripped 1 base from V and 0 bases from J, with 11 bases between. Germline V CDR1 and CDR2: SGHRS, YFSETQ.

The sample holds many counts of this clone. The read ends 3 residues before the CDR3 terminus; that terminus is restored from the germline J gene. The chain joins TRBV6-1 to TRBJ2-5; 7 bases map to TRBD2. This CDR3 comprises 15 residues. The germline gives CDR1 MNHNS, CDR2 SASEGT. The V gene end was trimmed by 4 bases and the J gene end by 2 bases; junction bases not matched to a gene: 7. The CDR3 is CASSAGGAGQETQYF. The part of the CDR3 DNA that was read is TGTGCCAGCAGTGCTGGGGGAGCGGGACAAGAGACC.

This clone showed up many times. The read halts 3 residues ahead of the CDR3 end, with the missing end drawn from the germline J gene. This chain joins TRBV13 and TRBJ2-2, with 9 bases fitting TRBD2. J lost 5 bases, V lost 1 base, and 8 bases had no gene match. The CDR3 totals 17 residues. Germline-derived CDR1 and CDR2 are PRHDT and FYEKMQ (reference sequence). Here the CDR3 reads CASSLDAGGPWTGELFF. CDR3 bases read: TGTGCCAGCAGCTTAGATGCGGGAGGGCCATGGACCGGGGAG.

In its sample, this clone was seen many times. The CDR3 end is not reached by the read, which stops 3 residues before it; the germline J gene fills it in. V and J are TRBV30 and TRBJ2-3; D call uncertain. Germline CDR1 is GTSNPN and CDR2 is SVGIG (reference sequence). There are 14 residues in the CDR3. V was cut by 3 bases and J by 0 bases, with 10 bases left in between. The CDR3: CAWRTVTSTDTQYF. The CDR3 bases that were read are TGTGCCTGGAGAACTGTCACTAGCACAGATACG.

This clone was seen many times. Sequencing ends 3 residues short of the CDR3 end; the germline J gene provides the rest. The rearrangement uses TRBV20-1 and TRBJ2-7, with D perhaps TRBD1 (5 bases). The CDR3 runs 13 residues. V lost 2 bases and J lost 0, with 8 bases in between. CDR1 DFQATT and CDR2 SNEGSKA come from the germline V gene (reference sequence). The CDR3 DNA, read in part, is TGCAGTGCTAGATTCAGGGCCTCCTACGAG. Its protein is CSARFRASYE. The complete CDR3 reads CSARFRASYEQYF.

This clone was detected many times. CDR3 protein: CSARLAGGLPDTQYF. The CDR3 bases that were read are TGCAGTGCTAGGCTAGCGGGAGGCCTTCCAGATACG. The chain joins TRBV20-1 to TRBJ2-3, with 11 bases matching TRBD2. From the germline J gene comes the end of the CDR3, since the read stops 3 residues before it. Per the germline V gene, CDR1 is DFQATT and CDR2 is SNEGSKA (reference sequence). The V segment lost 3 bases and the J segment 4 bases; nucleotides outside the gene matches: 6. This CDR3 is built from 15 residues.

This clone came up many times. CDR3 DNA (partial): TGTGCCAGGGGTCGGACTAGCGGGAGGAGTGAG. Translation gives CARGRTSGRSE. The full CDR3 protein reads CARGRTSGRSEQFF. The chain employs TRBV2 and TRBJ2-1, with 14 nucleotides matching TRBD2. The DNA ends 3 residues before the CDR3 does, and the rest of the CDR3 is filled in from the germline J gene. The CDR3 is 14 residues long. The J segment lost 9 bases and the V segment lost 9 bases, leaving 7 bases of the junction unmatched. Germline-derived CDR1 and CDR2 are SNHLY and FYNNEI.

This clone has at least ten counts. Read sequence stops 3 residues before the CDR3 end, and the germline J gene provides the missing end. The chain joins TRBV9 to TRBJ2-2; weak D call: TRBD2 (5 bases). The CDR3 covers 15 residues. Trimming pared 4 bases from V and 7 bases from J, leaving 17 bases between. Looked up from germline, CDR1 is SGDLS and CDR2 is YYNGEE. CDR3 DNA (partial): TGTGCCAGCAGCCCAGGATTAGCGCGAAACGGGGAG. Its translation: CASSPGLARNGE. In full, the CDR3 is CASSPGLARNGELFF.

In its sample, this clone was seen many times. The read ends 3 residues early relative to the CDR3; the germline J gene fills the gap. The chain carries TRBV2 and TRBJ2-5; TRBD2 matches 8 bases. The length of the CDR3 is 15 residues. CDR1 and CDR2 from the germline V gene are SNHLY and FYNNEI. V lost 4 bases, J lost 0 bases, and 4 bases stayed unmatched. The CDR3 DNA, read in part, is TGTGCCAGCAGTGGGACTAGCTTTTACCAAGAGACC. It codes for CASSGTSFYQET. The full CDR3 is CASSGTSFYQETQYF.

At least ten counts were recorded for this clone. CDR3: CASSISLSGRRGDTQYF. Partial CDR3 DNA: TGTGCCAGTAGTATATCTCTGAGCGGGAGAAGGGGAGATACG. The chain joins TRBV19 to TRBJ2-3; 8 bases match TRBD2. The read is 3 residues too short to cover the CDR3 end, so that end is filled in from the germline J gene. V gave up 2 bases and J gave up 5 bases; unmatched junction bases: 12. Germline V gene sequence: CDR1 LNHDA, CDR2 SQIVND (reference sequence). This CDR3 comprises 17 residues.

This clone appeared many times. Read data end 3 residues before the CDR3 end; the end is taken from the germline J gene. This chain connects TRBV18 to TRBJ2-3; no definite D call. Germline V lookup: CDR1 KGHSH, CDR2 LQKENI. Trimming cost V 1 base and J 6 bases, with 8 bases left between them. The CDR3 totals 13 residues. CDR3 sequence: CASSPLSPDTQYF. The sequenced part of the CDR3 DNA is TGTGCCAGCTCACCACTTAGCCCTGATACG.

This clone appeared many times. The CDR3 end falls 3 residues outside the read, so it is completed with the germline J gene. V usage is TRBV7-9 and J usage is TRBJ1-5, with 8 bases matching TRBD1. The CDR3 runs 14 residues. The V and J ends lost 4 bases and 1 base, in that order; junction bases with no gene match: 0. Germline CDR1 is SEHNR and CDR2 is FQNEAQ (reference sequence). The sequenced CDR3 bases are TGTGCCAGCAGCTGGACAGGGAGCAATCAGCCC. Translation gives CASSWTGSNQP. The whole CDR3 region reads CASSWTGSNQPQHF.

This clone was counted only a few times. The sequenced fragment ends 3 residues before the CDR3 boundary, so the rest is inferred from the germline J gene. The gene calls are TRBV13 and TRBJ1-6; D may be TRBD1 (6 bases). CDR3 length equals 14 residues. Germline V CDR1 and CDR2: PRHDT, FYEKMQ (reference sequence). The V gene lost 4 bases and the J gene lost 7 bases, with 11 bases spanning the gap. The CDR3 protein is CASSSATGNSPLHF. Incomplete CDR3 DNA: TGTGCCAGCAGCTCGGCGACAGGCAATTCACCC.

This clone was seen repeatedly, ten times or more. The read is 3 residues too short to cover the CDR3 end, so that end is filled in from the germline J gene. The chain is built from TRBV12-3 or TRBV12-4 and TRBJ2-3, with 8 positions matching TRBD2. Trimming took 6 bases from V and 7 from J; bases not matched to a gene: 9. This CDR3 is 14 amino acids long. The CDR3 sequence is CASSLGLVFYTQYF. The CDR3 DNA, read in part, is TGTGCCAGCAGCTTGGGACTAGTGTTCTATACG.

This clone was seen at least ten times. From the germline J gene comes the end of the CDR3, since the read stops 3 residues before it. Distinct nucleotide sequences in the sample also encode this CDR3. The V and J genes are TRBV6-2 or TRBV6-3 and TRBJ2-3, with TRBD2 identical over 8 bases. The CDR3 is 16 residues long. CDR1 is MNHEY and CDR2 is SVGEGT in the germline V gene. Losses at the gene ends were 4 bases for V and 5 bases for J; bases not matched to a gene: 11. CDR3 loop: CASSSLAGGLEDTQYF. CDR3 DNA (partial): TGTGCCAGCAGTTCCCTGGCGGGAGGTTTGGAAGATACG.

This clone appeared many times. The read gets to within 3 residues of the CDR3 end, and the germline J gene fills in the rest. The rearrangement links TRBV4-2 to TRBJ2-7, with 13 bases lining up with TRBD2. The germline CDR1 and CDR2 sequences are LGHNA and YNFKEQ. This CDR3 is 17 amino acids long. V shed 4 bases, J shed 2 bases, and the junction held 8 bases outside the gene matches. The part of the CDR3 DNA that was read is TGTGCCAGCAGCCCTGGACTAGCGGGAGCGTTGGCCTACGAG. It is translated as CASSPGLAGALAYE. The full CDR3 protein is CASSPGLAGALAYEQYF.

This clone showed up many times. The sequenced fragment ends 3 residues before the CDR3 boundary, so the rest is inferred from the germline J gene. The rearrangement uses TRBV4-1 and TRBJ2-5, with 8 bases lining up with TRBD1. Losses at the gene ends were 1 base for V and 4 bases for J; bases not matched to a gene: 8. This CDR3 has 16 amino acids. Germline loops: CDR1 MGHRA, CDR2 YSYEKL. Partial CDR3 DNA: TGCGCCAGCAGCCAAGTGACAGGGGTTGTTGCAGAGACC. Protein: CASSQVTGVVAET. The whole CDR3 reads CASSQVTGVVAETQYF.

This clone was detected many times. The observed sequence ends 3 residues before the CDR3 terminus, with the missing tail filled in from the germline J gene. The chain recombines TRBV18 with TRBJ1-1, with 9 bases lining up with TRBD1. V trimming: 5 bases; J trimming: 5 bases; junction bases outside the gene matches: 6. Looked up from germline, CDR1 is KGHSH and CDR2 is LQKENI. The length of the CDR3 is 14 residues. CDR3 region: CASSTTGGDTEAFF. Partial CDR3 DNA: TGTGCCAGCTCAACGACAGGGGGTGATACTGAA.

This clone was observed many times. The read halts 3 residues ahead of the CDR3 end, with the missing end drawn from the germline J gene. The rearrangement joins TRBV10-3 to TRBJ1-5; 8 bases match TRBD1. With V trimmed by 1 base and J by 2 bases, 1 base remained unmatched. CDR3 size: 15 residues. Germline V gives CDR1 ENHRY, CDR2 SYGVKD. This CDR3 is CAISEWGQGNQPQHF. The covered CDR3 bases are TGTGCCATCAGTGAGTGGGGACAGGGCAATCAGCCC.

This clone was counted many times. The CDR3 end is not reached by the read, which stops 3 residues before it; the germline J gene fills it in. The rearrangement links TRBV30 to TRBJ1-1, with D hard to call. Trimming left V 0 bases short and J 5 bases short, with 10 bases between. The length of the CDR3 is 13 residues. Germline CDR1 reads GTSNPN; CDR2 reads SVGIG (reference sequence). CDR3 bases read: TGTGCCTGGAGTGTACTTGGTTGGACTGAA. Encoded protein: CAWSVLGWTE. The entire CDR3 reads CAWSVLGWTEAFF.

Ten or more counts support this clone. The missing CDR3 end, 3 residues past where the read stops, is filled in from the germline J gene. The chain couples TRBV5-1 to TRBJ2-2; 12 nucleotides align to TRBD2. Germline assignment: CDR1 SGHRS and CDR2 YFSETQ. After removal of 1 base from V and 3 bases from J, the junction contained 13 bases not matched to a gene. This CDR3 has 20 amino acids. The part of the CDR3 DNA that was read is TGCGCCAGCAGCTTGCTGTCTAGCGGGAGGGATCAAGTGTACACCGGGGAG. It codes for CASSLLSSGRDQVYTGE. The whole CDR3 sequence is CASSLLSSGRDQVYTGELFF.

There are many counts of this clone. Coverage ceases 3 residues before the CDR3 finishes, and the germline J gene fills in the end. The rearrangement joins TRBV6-1 to TRBJ1-6; 8 bases are a match to TRBD1. The germline V gene has CDR1 MNHNS and CDR2 SASEGT. The J segment lost 10 bases and the V segment lost 1 base, leaving 6 bases of the junction unmatched. This CDR3 is 15 amino acids long. The part of the CDR3 DNA that was read is TGTGCCAGCAGTGAAGTGGACAGGGCAGGCTCACCC. The encoded protein is CASSEVDRAGSP. In full, the CDR3 reads CASSEVDRAGSPLHF.

This clone was detected ten times or more. The CDR3 end is not reached by the read, which stops 3 residues before it; the germline J gene fills it in. This rearrangement joins TRBV4-2 to TRBJ2-2; maybe TRBD1 (6 bases). Germline V gene sequence: CDR1 LGHNA, CDR2 YNFKEQ. Trimming stripped 0 bases from V and 2 bases from J, with 10 bases between. This CDR3 is 16 amino acids long. Incomplete CDR3 DNA: TGTGCCAGCAGCCAAGAACCAGGGGCCAACACCGGGGAG. The encoded protein is CASSQEPGANTGE. The full CDR3 is CASSQEPGANTGELFF.